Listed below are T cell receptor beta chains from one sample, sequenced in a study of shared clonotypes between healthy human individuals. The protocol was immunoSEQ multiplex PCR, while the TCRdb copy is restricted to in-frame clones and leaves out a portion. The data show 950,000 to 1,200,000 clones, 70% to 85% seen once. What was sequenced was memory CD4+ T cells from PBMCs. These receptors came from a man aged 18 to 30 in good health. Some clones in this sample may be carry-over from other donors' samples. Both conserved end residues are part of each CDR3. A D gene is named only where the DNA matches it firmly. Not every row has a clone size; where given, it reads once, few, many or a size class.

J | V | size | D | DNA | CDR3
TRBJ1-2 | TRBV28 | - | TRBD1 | TGTGCCAGCAGTTCAGGGGGCGAGGACTATGGCTACACCTTC | CASSSGGEDYGYTF
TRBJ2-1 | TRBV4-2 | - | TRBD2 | TGTGCCAGCAGCTCCATAGCGGGCTCGTCCTACAATGAGCAGTTCTTC | CASSSIAGSSYNEQFF
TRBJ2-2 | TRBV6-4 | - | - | TGTGCCAGCAGTGACCAGGGATCGGTTGCCGGGGAGCTGTTTTTT | CASSDQGSVAGELFF
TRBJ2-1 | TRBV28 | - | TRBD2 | TGTGCCAGCAGTTTAGGACTAGCGGGAGCCTACAATGAGCAGTTCTTC | CASSLGLAGAYNEQFF
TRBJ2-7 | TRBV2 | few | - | TGTGCCAGCCAGGCTTCCTACGAGCAGTACTTC | CASQASYEQYF
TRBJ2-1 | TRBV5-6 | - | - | TGTGCCAGCAGCTTGGAAGTTGGCAGGCTCAATGAGCAGTTCTTC | CASSLEVGRLNEQFF
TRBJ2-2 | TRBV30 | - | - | TGTGCCTGGAGTGTCGGGTTAACGGGAGCGTCCGGGGAGCTGTTTTTT | CAWSVGLTGASGELFF
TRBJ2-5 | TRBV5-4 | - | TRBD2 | TGTGCCAGCACCCAAGGACTAGCGGGGCAAGAGACCCAGTACTTC | CASTQGLAGQETQYF
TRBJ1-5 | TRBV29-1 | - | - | TGCAGCGTTGTCGCGGAGGTAGGGCAGCCCCAGCATTTT | CSVVAEVGQPQHF
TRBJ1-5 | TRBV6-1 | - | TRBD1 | TGTGCCAGCAGTGGTGGAGGTACGCACAGGGGAGGCAATCAGCCCCAGCATTTT | CASSGGGTHRGGNQPQHF
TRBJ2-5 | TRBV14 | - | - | TGTGCCAGCAGCCAAGACTTACAAGAGACCCAGTACTTC | CASSQDLQETQYF
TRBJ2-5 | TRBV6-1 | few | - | TGTGCCAGCAGTTCCGGGGGACGGGCCCAGTACTTC | CASSSGGRAQYF
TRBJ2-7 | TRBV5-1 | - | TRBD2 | TGCGCCAGCAGCTGGATAATAGGTAGCGGGATTTCCTACGAGCAGTACTTC | CASSWIIGSGISYEQYF
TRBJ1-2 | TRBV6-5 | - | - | TGTGCCAGCAGAGACCTTAAGGGGATTGACTATGGCTACACCTTC | CASRDLKGIDYGYTF
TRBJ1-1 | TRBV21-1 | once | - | TGTGCCAGCAGGGACACTGAAGCTTTCTTT | CASRDTEAFF
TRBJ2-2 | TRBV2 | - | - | TGTGCCAGCAGTGAATGGGCAGGGACCACCGGGGAGCTGTTTTTT | CASSEWAGTTGELFF
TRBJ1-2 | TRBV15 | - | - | TGTGCCACCAGCAGAGATCCTCGGGGTGGCTACACCTTC | CATSRDPRGGYTF
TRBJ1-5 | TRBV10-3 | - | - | TGTGCCATCAGTGAGTCGCGGCAAAGCAATCAGCCCCAGCATTTT | CAISESRQSNQPQHF
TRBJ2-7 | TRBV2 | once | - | TGTGCCAGCATGCAGGGATCATGGGAGCAGTACTTC | CASMQGSWEQYF
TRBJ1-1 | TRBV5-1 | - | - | TGCGCCAGCAGCGAACAGGGCCCGAACACTGAAGCTTTCTTT | CASSEQGPNTEAFF
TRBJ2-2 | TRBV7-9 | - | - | TGTGCCAGCAGCTTAGCGGGACGGTCCACCGGGGAGCTGTTTTTT | CASSLAGRSTGELFF
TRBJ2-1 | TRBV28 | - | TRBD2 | TGTGCCACTCGGGGGGGCCCTTCCTACAATGAGCAGTTCTTC | CATRGGPSYNEQFF
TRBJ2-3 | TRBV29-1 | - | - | TGCAGCGTTGTCCGACATAGCACAGATACGCAGTATTTT | CSVVRHSTDTQYF
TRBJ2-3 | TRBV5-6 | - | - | TGTGCCAGCAGCTTGGTTCTAGCTGGCGGAGATACGCAGTATTTT | CASSLVLAGGDTQYF
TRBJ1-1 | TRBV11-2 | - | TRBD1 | TGTGCCAGCAGCTTAGGACAGGGGATTTACACTGAAGCTTTCTTT | CASSLGQGIYTEAFF
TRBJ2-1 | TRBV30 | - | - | TGTGCCTGGGGGGACCGCCCGAGCGAGCAGTTCTTC | CAWGDRPSEQFF
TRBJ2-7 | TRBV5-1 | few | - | TGCGCCAGCAGCTTGGCCACAGGGGCTAGCGTCTACGAGCAGTACTTC | CASSLATGASVYEQYF
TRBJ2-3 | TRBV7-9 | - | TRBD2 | TGTGCCAGCAGCGCCCACCGCGGGAGCATAACAGATACGCAGTATTTT | CASSAHRGSITDTQYF
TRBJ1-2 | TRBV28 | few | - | TGTGCCAGCAGCCTAGCTAACTATGGCTACACCTTC | CASSLANYGYTF
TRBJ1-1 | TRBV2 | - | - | TGTGCCAGCTGGATAGGCAGGGAAGCTTTCTTT | CASWIGREAFF
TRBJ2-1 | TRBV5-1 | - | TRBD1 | TGCGCCAGCAGCTCGGACAGGGTGATAAATGAGCAGTTCTTC | CASSSDRVINEQFF
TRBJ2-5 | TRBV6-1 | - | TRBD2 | TGTGCCAGCAGTGAAGCGGGGACTAGCGGGACCCAAGAGACCCAGTACTTC | CASSEAGTSGTQETQYF
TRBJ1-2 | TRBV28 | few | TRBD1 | TGTGCCAGCAGCCCCCCCCTTCACAGGGGGCTGGTAGGCTACACCTTC | CASSPPLHRGLVGYTF
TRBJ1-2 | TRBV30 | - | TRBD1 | TGTGCCCATCACCCCCGGACAGGGGTAGTCTATGGCTACACCTTC | CAHHPRTGVVYGYTF
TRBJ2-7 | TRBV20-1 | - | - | TGCAGTCCCTATCCTCCCTACGAGCAGTACTTC | CSPYPPYEQYF
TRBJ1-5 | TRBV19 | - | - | TGTGCCAGTAGGACAAGAGAGCGAGGTTTCAACCAGCCCCAGCATTTT | CASRTRERGFNQPQHF
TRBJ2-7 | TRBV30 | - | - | TGTGCCTGGAGTCGCATAAAGGGGAAACCCTACGAGCAGTACTTC | CAWSRIKGKPYEQYF
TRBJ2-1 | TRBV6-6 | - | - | TGTGCCAGCAGCTCTGGGACTGAGGGTGTTGAGCAGTTCTTC | CASSSGTEGVEQFF
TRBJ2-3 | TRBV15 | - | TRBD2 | TGTGCCACCAGCCCGGGACTAGCGGCTAGCACAGATACGCAGTATTTT | CATSPGLAASTDTQYF
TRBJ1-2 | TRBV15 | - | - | TGTGCCACCAGCAGGCGGGACCCAAGAATATATGGCTACACCTTC | CATSRRDPRIYGYTF
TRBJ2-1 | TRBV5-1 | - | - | TGCGCCAGCACCAAAAGCGCGGGAAACAATGAGCAGTTCTTC | CASTKSAGNNEQFF
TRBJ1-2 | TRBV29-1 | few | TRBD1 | TGCAGCGTTCGACAGGGAGTGATGAATGGCTACACCTTC | CSVRQGVMNGYTF
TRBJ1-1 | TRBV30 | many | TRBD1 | TGTGCCTGGACAGACAGGGCCGAAGCTTTCTTT | CAWTDRAEAFF
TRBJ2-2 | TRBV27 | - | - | TGTGCCAGCAGCCCTCTTAGCACAGGCAACACCGGGGAGCTGTTTTTT | CASSPLSTGNTGELFF
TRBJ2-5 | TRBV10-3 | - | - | TGTGCCATCAGTGAGGGGGCTGGAGAGACCCAGTACTTC | CAISEGAGETQYF
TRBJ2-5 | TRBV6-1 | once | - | TGTGCCAGCAGTGCGGCCAGTGGCGGGACCCAGTACTTC | CASSAASGGTQYF
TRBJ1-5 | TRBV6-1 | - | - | TGTGCCAGCAGTCTTCCCCCAGGGTCGGGTCAGCCCCAGCATTTT | CASSLPPGSGQPQHF
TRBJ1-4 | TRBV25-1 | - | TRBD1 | TGTGCCACCTCTAGGGGGCCCAGACCCGATAAACTGTTTTTT | CATSRGPRPDKLFF
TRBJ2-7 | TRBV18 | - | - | TGTGCCAGCTCACCACCGGAAGGGGGCGAGCAGTACTTC | CASSPPEGGEQYF
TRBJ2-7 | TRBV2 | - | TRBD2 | TGTGCCAGCAGTGGGGGGACTAGCGGCCCCTACGAGCAGTACTTC | CASSGGTSGPYEQYF
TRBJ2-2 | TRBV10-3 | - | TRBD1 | TGTGCCATCAGGCCCGGACAGGGAACCGGGGAGCAGTTTTTT | CAIRPGQGTGEQFF
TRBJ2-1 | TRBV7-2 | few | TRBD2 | TGTGCCAGCACCTTTCCCGGACTAGCGGGAGGGCCGGTGTACAATGAGCAGTTCTTC | CASTFPGLAGGPVYNEQFF
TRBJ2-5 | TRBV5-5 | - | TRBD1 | TGTGCCAGCAGCTTGGGGGGACAGGGAGGAGGGACCCAGTACTTC | CASSLGGQGGGTQYF
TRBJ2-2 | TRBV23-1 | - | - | TGCGCCAGCGAGGGGTCAGGGGTCGACACCGGGGAGCTGTTTTTT | CASEGSGVDTGELFF